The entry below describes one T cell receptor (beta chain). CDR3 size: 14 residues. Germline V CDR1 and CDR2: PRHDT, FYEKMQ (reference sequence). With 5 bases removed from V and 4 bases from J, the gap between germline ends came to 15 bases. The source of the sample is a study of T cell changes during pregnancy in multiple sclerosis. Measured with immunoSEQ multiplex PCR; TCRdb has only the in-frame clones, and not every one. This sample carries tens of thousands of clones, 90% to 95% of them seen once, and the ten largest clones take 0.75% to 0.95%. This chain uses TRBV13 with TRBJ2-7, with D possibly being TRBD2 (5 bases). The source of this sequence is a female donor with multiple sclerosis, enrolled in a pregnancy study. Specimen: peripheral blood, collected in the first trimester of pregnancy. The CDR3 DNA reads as TGTGCCAGCAGCCTCCGGACTGGGTTTTACGAGCAGTACTTC. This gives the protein CASSLRTGFYEQYF.